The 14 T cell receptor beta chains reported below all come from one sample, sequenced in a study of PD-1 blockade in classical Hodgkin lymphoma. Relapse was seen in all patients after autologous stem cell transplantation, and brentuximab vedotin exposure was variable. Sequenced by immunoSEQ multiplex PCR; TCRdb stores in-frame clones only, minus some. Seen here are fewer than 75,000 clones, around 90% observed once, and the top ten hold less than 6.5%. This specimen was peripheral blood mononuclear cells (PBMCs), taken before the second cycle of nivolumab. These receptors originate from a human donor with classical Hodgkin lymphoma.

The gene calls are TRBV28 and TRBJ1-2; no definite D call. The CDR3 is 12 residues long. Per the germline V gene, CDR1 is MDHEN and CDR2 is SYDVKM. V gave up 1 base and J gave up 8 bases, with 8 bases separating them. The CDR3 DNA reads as TGTGCCAGCAGTTTATTGCTGGGGGGCTACACCTTC. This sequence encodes CASSLLLGGYTF.

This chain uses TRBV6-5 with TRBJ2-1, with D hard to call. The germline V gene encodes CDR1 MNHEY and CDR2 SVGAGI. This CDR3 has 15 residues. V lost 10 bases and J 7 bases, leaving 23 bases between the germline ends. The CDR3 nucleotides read TGTGCCACCCACCGTGCTGGCTCGGTTAAGAATGAGCAGTTCTTC. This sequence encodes CATHRAGSVKNEQFF.

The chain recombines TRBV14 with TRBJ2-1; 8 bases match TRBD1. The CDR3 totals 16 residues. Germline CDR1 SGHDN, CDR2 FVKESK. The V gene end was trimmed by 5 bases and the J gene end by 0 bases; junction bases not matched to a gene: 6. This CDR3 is CASSSFQGASYNEQFF. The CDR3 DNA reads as TGTGCCAGCAGCTCCTTTCAGGGGGCCTCCTACAATGAGCAGTTCTTC.

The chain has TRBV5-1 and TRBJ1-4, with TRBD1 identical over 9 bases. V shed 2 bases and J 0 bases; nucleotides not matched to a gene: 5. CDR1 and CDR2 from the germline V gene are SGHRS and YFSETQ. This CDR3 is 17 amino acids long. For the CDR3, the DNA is TGCGCCAGCAGCTTCGGACAGGGGCCTGCAACTAATGAAAAACTGTTTTTT. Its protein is CASSFGQGPATNEKLFF. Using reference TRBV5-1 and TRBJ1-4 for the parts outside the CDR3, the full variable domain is KAGVTQTPRYLIKTRGQQVTLSCSPISGHRSVSWYQQTPGQGLQFLFEYFSETQRNKGNFPGRFSGRQFSNSRSEMNVSTLELGDSALYLCASSFGQGPATNEKLFFGSGTQLSVL.

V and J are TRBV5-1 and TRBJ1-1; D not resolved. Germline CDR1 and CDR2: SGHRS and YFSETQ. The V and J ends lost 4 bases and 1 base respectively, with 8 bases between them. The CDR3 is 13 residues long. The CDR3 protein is CASSTGANTEAFF. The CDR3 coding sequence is TGCGCCAGCAGCACCGGAGCGAACACTGAAGCTTTCTTT.

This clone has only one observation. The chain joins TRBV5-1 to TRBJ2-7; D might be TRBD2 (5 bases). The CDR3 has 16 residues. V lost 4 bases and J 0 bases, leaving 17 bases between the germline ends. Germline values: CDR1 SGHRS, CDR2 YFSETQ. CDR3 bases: TGCGCCAGCAGCCGACCGGGGAGCGGCGTCTCCTACGAGCAGTACTTC. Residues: CASSRPGSGVSYEQYF.

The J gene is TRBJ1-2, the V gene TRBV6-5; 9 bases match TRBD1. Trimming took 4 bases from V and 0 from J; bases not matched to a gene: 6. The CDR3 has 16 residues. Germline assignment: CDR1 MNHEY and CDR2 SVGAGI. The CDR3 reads CASSLTQGAANYGYTF. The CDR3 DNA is TGTGCCAGCAGTTTAACACAGGGGGCAGCTAACTATGGCTACACCTTC.

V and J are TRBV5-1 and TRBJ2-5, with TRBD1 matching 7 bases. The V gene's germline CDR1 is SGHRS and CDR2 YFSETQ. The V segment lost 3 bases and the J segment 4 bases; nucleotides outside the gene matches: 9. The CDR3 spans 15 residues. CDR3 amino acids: CASSSTDRVSETQYF. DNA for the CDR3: TGCGCCAGCAGCTCAACCGACAGGGTTTCAGAGACCCAGTACTTC.

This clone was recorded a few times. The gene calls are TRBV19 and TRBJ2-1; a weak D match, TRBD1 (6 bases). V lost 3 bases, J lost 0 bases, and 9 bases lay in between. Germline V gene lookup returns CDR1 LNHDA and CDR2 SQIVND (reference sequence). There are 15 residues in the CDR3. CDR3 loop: CASSIGGGSYNEQFF. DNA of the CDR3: TGTGCCAGTAGTATTGGGGGCGGCTCCTACAATGAGCAGTTCTTC.

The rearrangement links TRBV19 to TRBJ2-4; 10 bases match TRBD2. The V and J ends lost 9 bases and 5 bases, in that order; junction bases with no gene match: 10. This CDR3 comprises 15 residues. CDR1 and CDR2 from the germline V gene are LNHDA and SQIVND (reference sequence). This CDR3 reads CARKRGGVRENIQYF. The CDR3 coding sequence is TGTGCCAGAAAGCGGGGGGGCGTCCGGGAAAACATTCAGTACTTC.

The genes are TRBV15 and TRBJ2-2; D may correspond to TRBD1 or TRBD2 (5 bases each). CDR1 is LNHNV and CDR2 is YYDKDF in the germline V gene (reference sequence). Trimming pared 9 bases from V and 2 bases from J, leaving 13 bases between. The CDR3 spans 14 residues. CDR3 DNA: TGTGCCACGAGGGGCGGCATCAACACCGGGGAGCTGTTTTTT. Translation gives CATRGGINTGELFF. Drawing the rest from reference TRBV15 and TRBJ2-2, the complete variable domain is DAMVIQNPRYQVTQFGKPVTLSCSQTLNHNVMYWYQQKSSQAPKLLFHYYDKDFNNEADTPDNFQSRRPNTSFCFLDIRSPGLGDTAMYLCATRGGINTGELFFGEGSRLTVL.

The CDR3 coding sequence is TGTGCCAGCAGCACGGGACAGCCCCAAGAGACCCAGTACTTC. This encodes CASSTGQPQETQYF. The genes are TRBV7-2 and TRBJ2-5, with TRBD1 matching 7 bases. This CDR3 contains 14 residues. Germline loops: CDR1 SGHTA, CDR2 FQGNSA. With 5 bases clipped from V and 1 base from J, the junction kept 4 bases outside the gene matches.

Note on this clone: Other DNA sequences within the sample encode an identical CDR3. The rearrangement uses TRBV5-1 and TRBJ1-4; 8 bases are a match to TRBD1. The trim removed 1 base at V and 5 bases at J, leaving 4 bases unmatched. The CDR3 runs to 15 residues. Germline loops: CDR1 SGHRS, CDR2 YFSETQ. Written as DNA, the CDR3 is TGCGCCAGCAGCTTGACAGGGGGGTTCAATGAAAAACTGTTTTTT. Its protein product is CASSLTGGFNEKLFF.

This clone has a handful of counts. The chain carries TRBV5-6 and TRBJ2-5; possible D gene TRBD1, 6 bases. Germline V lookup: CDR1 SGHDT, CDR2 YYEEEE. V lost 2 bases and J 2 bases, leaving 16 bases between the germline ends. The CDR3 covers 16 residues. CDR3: CASSFWGRGHQETQYF. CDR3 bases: TGTGCCAGCAGCTTCTGGGGCAGGGGACATCAAGAGACCCAGTACTTC.